The next 14 T cell receptor beta chains were all read from a single sample in a study of T-cell reconstitution after alpha-beta-depleted transplantation in children. Unique molecular identifiers featured in how the TCRbeta library was prepared. TCRdb itself ran the PCR reads through MiXCR, one entry per CDR3 protein. The table has about 900,000 distinct CDR3 sequences, 25% to 30% seen once. Here the sequenced sample was PBMCs, mostly from graft donor cells, taken 360 days after TCRalphabeta/CD19-depleted stem cell transplant. The receptors shown here come from a boy in the first two years of life who had a stem cell transplant for SCID, so the T cells may come from the graft donor.

Only a few counts were recorded for this clonotype. The V call is TRBV14, the J call TRBJ2-1, with D possibly being TRBD2 (5 bases). With 1 base removed from V and 9 bases from J, the gap between germline ends came to 19 bases. The CDR3 is 16 residues long. Germline V lookup: CDR1 SGHDN, CDR2 FVKESK. In DNA, the CDR3 is TGTGCCAGCAGCCAAGTTCTCGGAGGTCCTGTTGGTGAGCAGTTCTTC. Translated, it gives CASSQVLGGPVGEQFF. Supplemented by reference TRBV14 and TRBJ2-1, the full variable domain reads EAGVTQFPSHSVIEKGQTVTLRCDPISGHDNLYWYRRVMGKEIKFLLHFVKESKQDESGMPNNRFLAERTGGTYSTLKVQPAELEDSGVYFCASSQVLGGPVGEQFFGPGTRLTVL.

This sequence joins TRBV4-3 and TRBJ2-1; 10 bases are shared with TRBD2. The CDR3 sequence is 16 residues long. Germline CDR1 is LGHNA and CDR2 is YSLEER. V was clipped by 0 bases and J by 5 bases; unmatched bases: 4. In DNA, the CDR3 is TGCGCCAGCAGCCAAGATTGGCTAGCGGGGGACAATGAGCAGTTCTTC. It encodes CASSQDWLAGDNEQFF.

A few counts support this clonotype. The chain carries TRBV9 and TRBJ2-3, with a weak D call TRBD2 (5 bases). The CDR3 consists of 16 residues. The germline V gene encodes CDR1 SGDLS and CDR2 YYNGEE. Trimming removed 0 bases from V and 0 bases from J, with 11 bases in between. CDR3 sequence reads: CASSVASGSSTDTQYF. CDR3 nucleotides: TGTGCCAGCAGCGTAGCTTCGGGGTCTAGCACAGATACGCAGTATTTT. The full variable domain, its missing parts supplied by reference TRBV9 and TRBJ2-3, is DSGVTQTPKHLITATGQRVTLRCSPRSGDLSVYWYQQSLDQGLQFLIQYYNGEERAKGNILERFSAQQFPDLHSELNLSSLELGDSALYFCASSVASGSSTDTQYFGPGTRLTVL.

This chain connects TRBV5-1 to TRBJ2-3; possible D gene TRBD2, 5 bases. The germline V gene encodes CDR1 SGHRS and CDR2 YFSETQ. The CDR3 runs to 15 residues. Trimming removed 0 bases at V and 6 bases at J, with 14 bases between. DNA for the CDR3: TGCGCCAGCAGCTTGGGGACTGGGGTGGATGATACGCAGTATTTT. Translation gives CASSLGTGVDDTQYF.

This clonotype was counted between two and nine times. The chain has TRBV11-2 and TRBJ2-7; 8 bases map to TRBD2. Unmatched junction bases numbered 14, after V lost 4 bases and J lost 3 bases. CDR1 is SGHAT and CDR2 is FQNNGV in the germline V gene. The CDR3 is made up of 17 amino acids. As DNA, the CDR3 is TGTGCCAGCAGCTCCCTGAACTTAGCGGGGATGGGCTACGAGCAGTACTTC. Translated, it gives CASSSLNLAGMGYEQYF.

The sample holds a few counts of this clonotype. The V gene is TRBV4-3, the J gene TRBJ2-4; D may match TRBD1 or TRBD2 (6 bases each). CDR1 is LGHNA and CDR2 is YSLEER in the germline V gene. This CDR3 comprises 16 residues. V gave up 4 bases and J gave up 2 bases, with 15 bases separating them. CDR3: CASSPYEGGTKNIQYF. The DNA of the CDR3 is TGCGCCAGCAGCCCCTACGAAGGGGGGACCAAAAACATTCAGTACTTC.

The sample holds a few counts of this clonotype. This chain joins TRBV5-1 and TRBJ2-2; D is uncertain. The V end was cut by 2 bases, the J end by 1 base, with 12 bases between. Germline values: CDR1 SGHRS, CDR2 YFSETQ. This CDR3 is 16 amino acids long. The CDR3 nucleotides are TGCGCCAGCAGCTTCCCCCGGGTGGGGAACACCGGGGAGCTGTTTTTT. Translation gives CASSFPRVGNTGELFF.

The rearrangement joins TRBV6-1 to TRBJ2-3; TRBD2 matches 12 bases. Germline-derived CDR1 and CDR2 are MNHNS and SASEGT. The J segment lost 6 bases and the V segment lost 8 bases, leaving 9 bases of the junction unmatched. CDR3 length equals 15 residues. The chain's CDR3 is CASSRLAGDGDTQYF. The CDR3 DNA follows: TGTGCCAGCTCCCGACTAGCGGGGGATGGGGATACGCAGTATTTT.

The chain joins TRBV5-1 to TRBJ2-3, with a weak D call TRBD1 (5 bases). V was trimmed by 0 bases and J by 6 bases, leaving 11 bases between them. The CDR3 has 14 amino acids. Germline CDR1 and CDR2: SGHRS and YFSETQ. CDR3 region: CASSLGQGFDTQYF. The CDR3 nucleotides are TGCGCCAGCAGCTTGGGTCAGGGATTTGATACGCAGTATTTT. Using reference TRBV5-1 and TRBJ2-3 for the parts outside the CDR3, the full variable domain is KAGVTQTPRYLIKTRGQQVTLSCSPISGHRSVSWYQQTPGQGLQFLFEYFSETQRNKGNFPGRFSGRQFSNSRSEMNVSTLELGDSALYLCASSLGQGFDTQYFGPGTRLTVL.

The chain couples TRBV4-2 to TRBJ2-4; 11 bases are a match to TRBD2. The length of the CDR3 is 17 residues. J was trimmed by 4 bases and V by 0 bases; bases with no gene match: 5. Looked up from germline, CDR1 is LGHNA and CDR2 is YNFKEQ. CDR3 nucleotides: TGTGCCAGCAGCCAAGATTCTAGCGGGGGGCCGAAAAACATTCAGTACTTC. Its translation: CASSQDSSGGPKNIQYF.

The chain links TRBV12-5 to TRBJ2-3; D may be TRBD2 (5 bases). CDR3 size: 13 residues. Germline values: CDR1 LGHNT, CDR2 FRNRAP. V gave up 4 bases and J gave up 6 bases, with 11 bases separating them. This chain's CDR3 is CASGSRTGDTQYF. CDR3 nucleotide sequence: TGTGCTAGTGGTTCTAGGACGGGGGATACGCAGTATTTT.

The sample holds a few counts of this clonotype. This rearrangement joins TRBV2 to TRBJ1-6; D ambiguous. The CDR3 totals 12 residues. Germline V gene lookup returns CDR1 SNHLY and CDR2 FYNNEI. Trimming pared 3 bases from V and 9 bases from J, leaving 6 bases between. For the CDR3, the DNA is TGTGCCAGCAGTGATAGGTCTTCACCCCTCCACTTT. It codes for CASSDRSSPLHF.

J is TRBJ1-5 and V is TRBV28; 9 nucleotides match TRBD1. Germline lookup yields CDR1 MDHEN and CDR2 SYDVKM. Losses at the gene ends were 6 bases for V and 2 bases for J; bases not matched to a gene: 8. The CDR3 runs 16 residues. This CDR3 is CASRINRGLGNQPQHF. CDR3 bases: TGTGCCAGCAGAATAAACAGGGGGCTCGGCAATCAGCCCCAGCATTTT.

CDR3 region: CASSFRRGGDTQYF. The CDR3 coding sequence is TGTGCCAGCAGTTTCCGTCGGGGTGGAGATACGCAGTATTTT. J is TRBJ2-3 and V is TRBV12-3 or TRBV12-4; D may be TRBD2 (5 bases). V was cut by 3 bases and J by 5 bases, with 12 bases left in between. The CDR3 extends over 14 amino acids.